Below, 32 T cell receptor beta chains from the same sample are listed, as sequenced in a study of T cell clones after liver transplantation. Repertoires were generated with immunoSEQ multiplex PCR, while TCRdb's copy carries only in-frame clones and drops some. In the table there are about 15,000 clones, around 90% of which are singletons. The starting material was CD8+ T cells from blood, obtained before liver transplant. The source is a human donor who received a liver transplant.

The gene calls are TRBV29-1 and TRBJ2-7, with D possibly matching TRBD1 (6 bases). CDR3 size: 13 residues. Deletions cut 4 bases from V and 5 bases from J, with 15 bases between. In germline, CDR1 is SQVTM, CDR2 ANQGSEA. The chain's CDR3 is CSVGVQGTDEQYF. DNA of the CDR3: TGCAGCGTTGGAGTACAGGGTACCGACGAGCAGTACTTC.

The chain uses TRBV7-3 and TRBJ2-3, with unresolved D. V lost 11 bases and J lost 1, with 1 base in between. The length of the CDR3 is 9 residues. Germline-derived CDR1 and CDR2 are SGHTA and FQGTGA. The CDR3 region has the DNA TGTGCCGGCACAGATACGCAGTATTTT. Protein sequence: CAGTDTQYF.

The gene calls are TRBV6-5 and TRBJ1-4, with 8 bases that match TRBD1. The CDR3 contains 15 residues. The junction had 10 bases not matched to a gene; V was cut back by 6 bases and J by 7 bases. The germline V gene has CDR1 MNHEY and CDR2 SVGAGI. As DNA, the CDR3 is TGTGCCAGCAGCCCAGAGACAGGGGTCGGTGAAAAACTGTTTTTT. Translated, it gives CASSPETGVGEKLFF.

The chain joins TRBV5-4 to TRBJ2-7; 10 bases match TRBD2. Germline values: CDR1 SGHNT, CDR2 YYREEE (reference sequence). The CDR3 is 14 amino acids. The junction had 2 bases not matched to a gene; V was cut back by 2 bases and J by 3 bases. The CDR3 sequence: CASSFGTSVYEQYF. The DNA of the CDR3 is TGTGCCAGCAGCTTCGGGACTAGCGTCTACGAGCAGTACTTC.

V is TRBV7-2 and J is TRBJ2-1; the match to TRBD2 covers 9 bases. The CDR3 sequence is 16 residues long. With V trimmed by 5 bases and J by 4 bases, 9 bases remained unmatched. Germline-derived CDR1 and CDR2 are SGHTA and FQGNSA. The DNA of the CDR3 is TGTGCCAGCAGCCCCTTCGGAGCGGGGGGATACAATGAGCAGTTCTTC. It specifies CASSPFGAGGYNEQFF. The full variable domain, with the rest looked up from reference TRBV7-2 and TRBJ2-1, is GAGVSQSPSNKVTEKGKDVELRCDPISGHTALYWYRQSLGQGLEFLIYFQGNSAPDKSGLPSDRFSAERTGGSVSTLTIQRTQQEDSAVYLCASSPFGAGGYNEQFFGPGTRLTVL.

The CDR3 sequence: CASIPREGREQYF. The CDR3 DNA is TGTGCCAGCATCCCGAGGGAGGGGCGGGAGCAGTACTTC. This rearrangement joins TRBV27 to TRBJ2-7; 7 bases agree with TRBD2. After removal of 7 bases from V and 7 bases from J, the junction contained 10 bases not matched to a gene. The CDR3 loop spans 13 amino acids. From germline, CDR1 is MNHEY and CDR2 SMNVEV (reference sequence).

The chain is built from TRBV7-9 and TRBJ1-5; possible D gene TRBD1, 5 bases. The CDR3 has 15 amino acids. Germline V lookup: CDR1 SEHNR, CDR2 FQNEAQ (reference sequence). The ends were cut back, 4 bases at V and 4 bases at J, with 14 bases in the middle. CDR3 nucleotide sequence: TGTGCCAGCAGCTCAGACAACAGGCCAAATCAGCCCCAGCATTTT. Protein: CASSSDNRPNQPQHF.

V is TRBV6-5 and J is TRBJ2-1; unclear D gene. CDR1 is MNHEY and CDR2 is SVGAGI in the germline V gene. With 5 bases removed from V and 2 bases from J, the gap between germline ends came to 10 bases. The CDR3 has 14 amino acids. The chain's CDR3 is CASSPGQTYNEQFF. CDR3 nucleotides: TGTGCCAGCAGTCCGGGCCAAACCTACAATGAGCAGTTCTTC.

This sequence joins TRBV5-6 and TRBJ2-1; 9 bases fit TRBD2. Germline loops: CDR1 SGHDT, CDR2 YYEEEE. With 5 bases clipped from V and 0 bases from J, the junction kept 3 bases outside the gene matches. The CDR3 contains 15 residues. The CDR3 DNA sequence: TGTGCCAGCAGTCAGCGGGAGGTCTCCTACAATGAGCAGTTCTTC. Its translation: CASSQREVSYNEQFF.

The chain uses TRBV28 and TRBJ2-7; D gene ambiguous. This CDR3 is built from 12 residues. V gave up 3 bases and J gave up 3 bases, with 6 bases separating them. Germline V gene lookup returns CDR1 MDHEN and CDR2 SYDVKM. DNA for the CDR3: TGTGCCAGCAGTTTCCGGAACTACGAGCAGTACTTC. Protein: CASSFRNYEQYF.

The chain combines TRBV6-1 with TRBJ2-2; 9 bases agree with TRBD1. The V gene's germline CDR1 is MNHNS and CDR2 SASEGT. The V segment lost 5 bases and the J segment 4 bases; nucleotides outside the gene matches: 5. This CDR3 has 15 residues. CDR3 amino acids: CASSPGTGSTGELFF. In DNA form, the CDR3 reads TGTGCCAGCAGTCCCGGGACAGGGAGCACCGGGGAGCTGTTTTTT.

The chain recombines TRBV27 with TRBJ2-2, with unresolved D. The CDR3 spans 14 residues. V dropped 2 bases and J dropped 6 bases, with 10 bases sitting between them. Germline lookup yields CDR1 MNHEY and CDR2 SMNVEV (reference sequence). The CDR3: CASSLGQAPGELFF. CDR3 coding DNA: TGTGCCAGCAGTTTAGGGCAGGCGCCCGGGGAGCTGTTTTTT.

This chain joins TRBV5-1 and TRBJ1-1; D might be TRBD1 (5 bases). V was pared by 0 bases and J by 4 bases, with 13 bases between. CDR1 and CDR2 from the germline V gene are SGHRS and YFSETQ. CDR3 length: 15 residues. The CDR3 here is CASSLGPDGGTEAFF. The CDR3, as DNA: TGCGCCAGCAGCTTGGGTCCCGACGGGGGCACTGAAGCTTTCTTT.

The chain uses TRBV27 and TRBJ1-2; perhaps TRBD1 as D (5 bases). Germline-derived CDR1 and CDR2 are MNHEY and SMNVEV (reference sequence). The germline V and J ends were trimmed by 5 bases and 5 bases, with 9 bases remaining between them. CDR3 length: 12 amino acids. The CDR3 region has the DNA TGTGCCAGCAGTCCTAGGGGTTATGGCTACACCTTC. This codes for CASSPRGYGYTF.

The genes are TRBV5-1 and TRBJ2-5; 12 nucleotides match TRBD2. The CDR3 extends over 17 amino acids. Germline V gives CDR1 SGHRS, CDR2 YFSETQ. V dropped 0 bases and J dropped 2; count of bases not matched to a gene: 5. The chain's CDR3 is CASSLAVGTSGQETQYF. Here the CDR3 DNA reads TGCGCCAGCAGCTTGGCCGTCGGGACTAGCGGGCAAGAGACCCAGTACTTC. Based on the CDR3 plus reference TRBV5-1 and TRBJ2-5, the full variable domain is KAGVTQTPRYLIKTRGQQVTLSCSPISGHRSVSWYQQTPGQGLQFLFEYFSETQRNKGNFPGRFSGRQFSNSRSEMNVSTLELGDSALYLCASSLAVGTSGQETQYFGPGTRLLVL.

The V gene is TRBV4-1, the J gene TRBJ2-7; 12 nucleotides line up with TRBD2. J lost 3 bases, V lost 1 base, and 1 base had no gene match. There are 15 residues in the CDR3. Germline V lookup: CDR1 MGHRA, CDR2 YSYEKL. The CDR3 here is CASSQGLAGDYEQYF. The CDR3 DNA reads TGCGCCAGCAGCCAAGGACTAGCGGGAGACTACGAGCAGTACTTC.

The chain joins TRBV2 to TRBJ2-7; 8 bases agree with TRBD2. The V gene's germline CDR1 is SNHLY and CDR2 FYNNEI. J gave up 2 bases and V 3 bases, and 6 bases lay outside the gene matches. The CDR3 is 15 amino acids. CDR3 coding DNA: TGTGCCAGCAGTGAGGGGACTAGTCTCGCCTACGAGCAGTACTTC. It encodes CASSEGTSLAYEQYF.

The chain uses TRBV7-9 and TRBJ2-2, with 9 nucleotides matching TRBD1. The CDR3 is 15 residues long. After removal of 5 bases from V and 4 bases from J, the junction contained 5 bases not matched to a gene. CDR1 is SEHNR, CDR2 FQNEAQ, per germline (reference sequence). CDR3 nucleotides: TGTGCCAGCAGCGGGGGACAGGGTTTCACCGGGGAGCTGTTTTTT. It specifies CASSGGQGFTGELFF.

V usage is TRBV27 and J usage is TRBJ2-7; tentatively, D is TRBD1 (6 bases). CDR1 is MNHEY, CDR2 SMNVEV, per germline (reference sequence). This CDR3 spans 13 amino acids. Trimming took 3 bases from V and 4 from J, leaving 10 bases between them. The CDR3: CASSFSGAYEQYF. CDR3 nucleotides: TGTGCCAGCAGTTTCTCAGGGGCATACGAGCAGTACTTC.

The chain is built from TRBV5-4 and TRBJ2-1, with 11 bases fitting TRBD1. Losses at the gene ends were 5 bases for V and 4 bases for J; bases not matched to a gene: 2. This CDR3 has 14 residues. Germline V lookup: CDR1 SGHNT, CDR2 YYREEE (reference sequence). The CDR3 DNA follows: TGTGCCAGCAGAGGGACAGGGGGATACAATGAGCAGTTCTTC. Translation: CASRGTGGYNEQFF. Drawing the rest from reference TRBV5-4 and TRBJ2-1, the complete variable domain is ETGVTQSPTHLIKTRGQQVTLRCSSQSGHNTVSWYQQALGQGPQFIFQYYREEENGRGNFPPRFSGLQFPNYSSELNVNALELDDSALYLCASRGTGGYNEQFFGPGTRLTVL.

This clone has just one count. V and J are TRBV6-5 and TRBJ2-1; the match to TRBD1 covers 9 bases. The CDR3 has 14 residues. J was trimmed by 6 bases and V by 8 bases; bases with no gene match: 8. In germline, CDR1 is MNHEY, CDR2 SVGAGI. The CDR3, as DNA: TGTGCCAGCTTTCCCATGGACAGGGGCAATGAGCAGTTCTTC. It encodes CASFPMDRGNEQFF.

J is TRBJ1-2 and V is TRBV5-6; no clear D gene. Between the trimmed V and J ends, which lost 4 bases and 6 bases, there was a span of 10 bases. This CDR3 is built from 12 residues. In germline, CDR1 is SGHDT, CDR2 YYEEEE. The CDR3 here is CASSTQTDGYTF. The CDR3 bases are TGTGCCAGCAGCACTCAGACGGATGGCTACACCTTC.

The chain is built from TRBV11-2 and TRBJ2-7; TRBD2 agrees at 14 bases. The CDR3 totals 19 residues. Germline V gives CDR1 SGHAT, CDR2 FQNNGV. The V segment lost 4 bases and the J segment 4 bases; nucleotides outside the gene matches: 15. This CDR3 is CASSSTAGTSGSYSYEQYF. The CDR3 nucleotides read TGTGCCAGCAGCTCGACAGCCGGGACTAGCGGGAGTTATTCTTACGAGCAGTACTTC.

J is TRBJ2-5 and V is TRBV27; no firm D call. The closer fit of TRBJ2-7 to the DNA end suggests the J call may be wrong. CDR3 length: 15 residues. Germline V gene data show CDR1 as MNHEY and CDR2 as SMNVEV (reference sequence). CDR3 sequence (DNA): TGTGCCAGCAGTCCGCTACCTCCCAGCTCCTACGAGCAGTACTTC. This encodes CASSPLPPSSYEQYF.

This chain uses TRBV27 with TRBJ1-2; D is unresolved. The CDR3 consists of 15 residues. Per germline, CDR1 MNHEY and CDR2 SMNVEV (reference sequence). V was clipped by 3 bases and J by 9 bases, with 20 bases between them. The CDR3 reads CASSFVGPRDSCYTF. The CDR3 DNA is TGTGCCAGCAGTTTTGTAGGGCCGAGAGATAGTTGCTACACCTTC.

The genes are TRBV5-8 and TRBJ1-2; perhaps TRBD1 as D (6 bases). Germline values: CDR1 SGHTS, CDR2 YDEGEE. CDR3 length equals 14 residues. V was cut by 0 bases and J by 3 bases, with 9 bases left in between. For the CDR3, the DNA is TGTGCCAGCAGCTTGGCCAACAGGGACTATGGCTACACCTTC. Its protein product is CASSLANRDYGYTF.

The chain carries TRBV29-1 and TRBJ2-1, with D hard to call. Germline V gene data show CDR1 as SQVTM and CDR2 as ANQGSEA. The CDR3 spans 11 residues. V was trimmed by 4 bases and J by 4 bases, leaving 5 bases between them. The CDR3 protein is CSVVIYNEQFF. CDR3 nucleotides: TGCAGCGTTGTGATATACAATGAGCAGTTCTTC.

The chain has TRBV19 and TRBJ2-1, with D unclear. Trimming cost V 5 bases and J 5 bases, with 10 bases left between them. The CDR3 contains 13 residues. In germline, CDR1 is LNHDA, CDR2 SQIVND (reference sequence). The CDR3 is CASSLGFHNEQFF. CDR3 nucleotide sequence: TGTGCCAGTAGTCTCGGTTTTCACAATGAGCAGTTCTTC.

The V and J genes are TRBV4-2 and TRBJ2-5; D is ambiguous. The CDR3 contains 14 residues. Germline V gene data show CDR1 as LGHNA and CDR2 as YNFKEQ. V lost 1 base, J lost 5 bases, and 11 bases lay in between. CDR3 nucleotide sequence: TGTGCCAGCAGCCAAGCCGAAGGGTACGAGACCCAGTACTTC. Encoded protein: CASSQAEGYETQYF.

The rearrangement uses TRBV7-9 and TRBJ2-7; D unresolved. Germline V gene data show CDR1 as SEHNR and CDR2 as FQNEAQ (reference sequence). Trimming cost V 0 bases and J 0 bases, with 9 bases left between them. This CDR3 region has 15 residues. The CDR3 loop is CASSLAAGPSYEQYF. The CDR3, as DNA: TGTGCCAGCAGCTTAGCGGCAGGCCCCTCCTACGAGCAGTACTTC.

The genes are TRBV2 and TRBJ2-4; TRBD1 matches 7 bases. CDR1 SNHLY and CDR2 FYNNEI come from the germline V gene. The CDR3 extends over 14 amino acids. V lost 6 bases and J lost 0; bases outside the gene matches: 2. Here the CDR3 DNA reads TGTGCCAGCAGGGGACAGTTAGCCAAAAACATTCAGTACTTC. It yields the protein CASRGQLAKNIQYF.

The gene calls are TRBV4-2 and TRBJ2-2, with D perhaps assigned TRBD1 or TRBD2 (6 bases each). V was shortened by 4 bases and J by 5 bases, with 17 bases between the two germline ends. Germline lookup yields CDR1 LGHNA and CDR2 YNFKEQ. The CDR3 covers 16 residues. CDR3 nucleotides: TGTGCCAGCAGCCGGAAGAGGGGGGATGGTACCGGGGAGCTGTTTTTT. Translated, it gives CASSRKRGDGTGELFF.